A selection of T cell receptor beta chains follows, all from one sample in a study of patients and donors after allogeneic stem cell transplantation. TCRdb passed the RT-PCR reads through MiXCR, listing each CDR3 protein once. The table includes about 200,000 distinct CDR3 sequences, around two fifths detected once. The source material was blood, either unsorted or a sorted T cell fraction (not recorded which). The origin of the receptors is a human donor who was either an allogeneic HSCT recipient or a stem cell or donor lymphocyte infusion donor (not recorded which). It is not recorded whose cells these are; they may come from a transplant donor. Each CDR3 is given with its conserved first and last residue. A D gene is named only where the DNA matches it firmly. Not every row has a clone size; where given, it reads once, few, many or a size class.

j_gene: TRBJ1-3; len: 17; d_gene: TRBD1; abundance: few; v_gene: TRBV6-5; CDR3aa: CASSAGQGLSSGNTIYF; CDR3nt: TGTGCCAGCAGTGCTGGACAGGGGTTGAGCTCTGGAAACACCATATATTTT
j_gene: TRBJ2-3; len: 11; d_gene: .; abundance: few; v_gene: TRBV29-1; CDR3aa: CSVGGADTQYF; CDR3nt: TGCAGCGTTGGGGGGGCAGATACGCAGTATTTT
j_gene: TRBJ2-4; len: 15; d_gene: TRBD1; abundance: .; v_gene: TRBV24-1; CDR3aa: CATSDSRRQGSIQYF; CDR3nt: TGTGCCACCAGTGATTCCCGGCGACAGGGGAGCATTCAGTACTTC
j_gene: TRBJ2-3; len: 17; d_gene: .; abundance: .; v_gene: TRBV9; CDR3aa: CASSVVEGTLPTDTQYF; CDR3nt: TGTGCCAGCAGCGTAGTAGAGGGGACACTTCCCACAGATACGCAGTATTTT
j_gene: TRBJ1-4; len: 15; d_gene: TRBD1; abundance: few; v_gene: TRBV27; CDR3aa: CASSPNRGDDEKLFF; CDR3nt: TGTGCCAGCAGTCCTAACAGGGGGGACGATGAAAAACTGTTTTTT
j_gene: TRBJ1-6; len: 15; d_gene: .; abundance: few; v_gene: TRBV2; CDR3aa: CASRERQRTNSPLHF; CDR3nt: TGTGCCAGCAGAGAACGACAGCGAACGAATTCACCCCTCCACTTT
j_gene: TRBJ1-1; len: 12; d_gene: .; abundance: few; v_gene: TRBV7-3; CDR3aa: CASSFERVEAFF; CDR3nt: TGTGCCAGCAGCTTCGAGAGGGTTGAAGCTTTCTTT
j_gene: TRBJ1-1; len: 13; d_gene: .; abundance: few; v_gene: TRBV29-1; CDR3aa: CSGTRGKNTEAFF; CDR3nt: TGCAGCGGCACTCGGGGAAAGAACACTGAAGCTTTCTTT
j_gene: TRBJ2-4; len: 13; d_gene: .; abundance: few; v_gene: TRBV7-2; CDR3aa: CASSFRSRDIQYF; CDR3nt: TGTGCCAGCAGCTTCAGGAGCAGGGACATTCAGTACTTC
j_gene: TRBJ1-1; len: 15; d_gene: .; abundance: .; v_gene: TRBV6-5; CDR3aa: CASPPMGQSHTEAFF; CDR3nt: TGTGCCAGCCCTCCCATGGGACAATCGCACACTGAAGCTTTCTTT
j_gene: TRBJ2-1; len: 12; d_gene: .; abundance: .; v_gene: TRBV28; CDR3aa: CASSLGFNEQFF; CDR3nt: TGTGCCAGCAGTCTAGGATTCAATGAGCAGTTCTTC
j_gene: TRBJ2-2; len: 18; d_gene: TRBD1; abundance: .; v_gene: TRBV7-6; CDR3aa: CASSLPTGTGGWSGELFF; CDR3nt: TGTGCCAGCAGCTTACCCACCGGGACAGGGGGCTGGTCCGGGGAGCTGTTTTTT
j_gene: TRBJ1-2; len: 11; d_gene: .; abundance: .; v_gene: TRBV10-2; CDR3aa: CASREDGGYTF; CDR3nt: TGCGCCAGCAGGGAGGACGGGGGCTACACCTTC